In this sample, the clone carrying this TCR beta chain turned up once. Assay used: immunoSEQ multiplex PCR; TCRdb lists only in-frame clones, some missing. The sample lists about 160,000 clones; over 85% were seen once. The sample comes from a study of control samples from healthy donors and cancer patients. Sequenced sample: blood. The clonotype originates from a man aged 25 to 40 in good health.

CDR3 loop: CASSRDRGRRTDTQYF. Written as DNA, the CDR3 is TGTGCCAGCAGCCGGGACAGGGGGCGCCGGACAGATACGCAGTATTTT. The V gene is TRBV5-8, the J gene TRBJ2-3; TRBD1 matches 12 bases. This CDR3 spans 16 amino acids. CDR1 is SGHTS and CDR2 is YDEGEE in the germline V gene. Losses at the gene ends were 4 bases for V and 3 bases for J; bases not matched to a gene: 6.